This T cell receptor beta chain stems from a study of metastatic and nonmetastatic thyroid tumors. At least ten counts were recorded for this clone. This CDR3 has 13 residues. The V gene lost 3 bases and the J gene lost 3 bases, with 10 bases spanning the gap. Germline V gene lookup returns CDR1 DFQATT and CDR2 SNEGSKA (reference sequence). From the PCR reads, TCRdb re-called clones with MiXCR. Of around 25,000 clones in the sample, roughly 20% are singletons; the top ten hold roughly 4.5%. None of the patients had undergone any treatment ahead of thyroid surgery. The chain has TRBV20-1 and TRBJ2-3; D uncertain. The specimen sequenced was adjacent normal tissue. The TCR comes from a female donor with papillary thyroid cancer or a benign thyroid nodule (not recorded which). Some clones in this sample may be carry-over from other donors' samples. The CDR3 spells CSARTQITDTQYF. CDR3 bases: TGCAGTGCTAGGACACAAATTACAGATACGCAGTATTTT.